This TCR beta chain was observed in a study of cytomegalovirus exposure and HLA in healthy donors. Findings and limits, study-wide: Per a prior analysis, the majority of TCR beta V segments were productive roughly 87% or roughly 30% of the time.

Use of 60 Vbeta and 13 Jbeta primers characterized the PCR. Method: immunoSEQ multiplex PCR; TCRdb's copy keeps in-frame clones and lacks some. The table records 150,000 to 200,000 clones, approximately 80% of them present only once. The CDR3 runs 12 residues. The germline gives CDR1 WNHNN, CDR2 SYGVQD (reference sequence). The V and J ends lost 8 bases and 2 bases respectively, with 7 bases between them. Details on this clone: Its target is not known.

The origin of this receptor is a girl aged 2 to 9 in good health and CMV-seropositive. The chain combines TRBV10-1 with TRBJ1-5; no clear D gene. Sequencing was performed on PBMCs. The chain's CDR3 is CASSTGNQPQHF. Written as DNA, the CDR3 is TGCGCCAGCTCAACTGGCAATCAGCCCCAGCATTTT.